This T cell receptor (beta chain) was recorded in a study of CD8+CD57+ T cells in acquired aplastic anemia. According to the study, genomic DNA was the template for TCR beta VDJ and CDR3 profiling. One entry per CDR3 protein, called by TCRdb with MiXCR from the reads. The repertoire holds 250,000 to 300,000 distinct CDR3 sequences, with roughly half as singletons. The sample holds many counts of this clonotype. This CDR3 comprises 20 residues. The germline V gene has CDR1 ENHRY and CDR2 SYGVKD. Unmatched junction bases numbered 10, after V lost 2 bases and J lost 0 bases. Sequencing used sorted CD4+, CD8+, or CD8+CD57+ T cells (not recorded which) from PBMCs. This clonotype originated in a human donor with severe aplastic anemia or a healthy control (not recorded which). V usage is TRBV10-3 and J usage is TRBJ2-6; 10 positions match TRBD2. The CDR3 spells CAISETRLAGSTSGANVLTF. The CDR3 DNA reads as TGTGCCATCAGTGAGACCCGACTAGCGGGCAGTACCTCTGGGGCCAACGTCCTGACTTTC.